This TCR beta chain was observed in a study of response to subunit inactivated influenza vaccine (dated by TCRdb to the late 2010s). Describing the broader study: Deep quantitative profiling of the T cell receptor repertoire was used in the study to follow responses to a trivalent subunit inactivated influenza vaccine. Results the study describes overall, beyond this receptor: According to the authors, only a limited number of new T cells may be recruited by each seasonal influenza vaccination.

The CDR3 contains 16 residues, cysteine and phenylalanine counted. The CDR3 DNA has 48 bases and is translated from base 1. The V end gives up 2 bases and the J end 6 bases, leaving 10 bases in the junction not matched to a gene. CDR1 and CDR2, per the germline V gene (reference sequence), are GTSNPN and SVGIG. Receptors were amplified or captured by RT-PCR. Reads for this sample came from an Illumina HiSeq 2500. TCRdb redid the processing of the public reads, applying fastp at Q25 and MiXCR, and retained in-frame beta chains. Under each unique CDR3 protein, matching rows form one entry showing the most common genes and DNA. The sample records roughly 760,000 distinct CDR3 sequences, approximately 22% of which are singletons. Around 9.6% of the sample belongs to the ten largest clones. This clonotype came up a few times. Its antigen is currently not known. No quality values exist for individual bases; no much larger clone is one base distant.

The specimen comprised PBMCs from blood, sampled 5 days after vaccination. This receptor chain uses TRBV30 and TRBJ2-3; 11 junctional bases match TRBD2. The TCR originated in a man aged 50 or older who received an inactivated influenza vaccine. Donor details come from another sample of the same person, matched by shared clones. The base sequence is TGTGCCTGGAGTTGGGGGACTAGCGGAACCACCGATACGCAGTATTTT. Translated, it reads CAWSWGTSGTTDTQYF.